These 14 T cell receptor beta chains were sequenced from one sample in a study of shared clonotypes between healthy human individuals. Measured with immunoSEQ multiplex PCR; TCRdb has only the in-frame clones, and not every one. Of fewer than 1.4 million clones listed, around 78% are singletons. Material: memory CD4+ T cells from PBMCs. Subset described: CD45RA-negative fraction. The receptors come from a man aged 18 to 29 in good health. Some clones in this sample may be carry-over from other donors' samples.

The V and J genes are TRBV30 and TRBJ1-3; no reliable D call. The CDR3 is 14 amino acids. Germline assignment: CDR1 GTSNPN and CDR2 SVGIG (reference sequence). V lost 4 bases and J 4 bases, leaving 14 bases between the germline ends. The CDR3 loop is CAWTPKGAGNTIYF. The CDR3 bases are TGTGCCTGGACCCCGAAGGGCGCGGGAAACACCATATATTTT.

V usage is TRBV4-2 and J usage is TRBJ1-1; no clear D gene. This CDR3 is built from 14 residues. Trimming shortened V by 4 bases and J by 3 bases, and 12 bases separated the two germline ends. Per the germline V gene, CDR1 is LGHNA and CDR2 is YNFKEQ. CDR3 nucleotides: TGTGCCAGCAGCCCTATCAGTGGTGACACTGAAGCTTTCTTT. Encoded protein: CASSPISGDTEAFF.

The chain uses TRBV28 and TRBJ1-5, with D possibly matching TRBD1 (5 bases). The CDR3 length is 15 residues. Between the trimmed V and J ends, which lost 5 bases and 4 bases, there was a span of 15 bases. Germline V gene sequence: CDR1 MDHEN, CDR2 SYDVKM. In nucleotides, the CDR3 is TGTGCCAGCAGTGACCACGGGGGTGGAAATCAGCCCCAGCATTTT. This codes for CASSDHGGGNQPQHF.

This chain uses TRBV9 with TRBJ2-1; 8 nucleotides line up with TRBD2. The CDR3 has 15 amino acids. The V gene's germline CDR1 is SGDLS and CDR2 YYNGEE. V shed 0 bases, J shed 4 bases, and the junction held 3 bases outside the gene matches. CDR3 DNA sequence: TGTGCCAGCAGCGTAGCTAGCGGGCAGTACAATGAGCAGTTCTTC. Protein sequence: CASSVASGQYNEQFF.

The V gene is TRBV9, the J gene TRBJ2-4, with D perhaps matching TRBD1 (5 bases). Germline V lookup: CDR1 SGDLS, CDR2 YYNGEE. Trimming removed 0 bases from V and 7 bases from J, with 14 bases in between. The CDR3 covers 15 residues. Here the CDR3 DNA reads TGTGCCAGCAGCGTAGGTTTAGGGGATAGGAACATTCAGTACTTC. This translates into CASSVGLGDRNIQYF. The entire variable domain, with the rest obtained from reference TRBV9 and TRBJ2-4, is as follows: DSGVTQTPKHLITATGQRVTLRCSPRSGDLSVYWYQQSLDQGLQFLIQYYNGEERAKGNILERFSAQQFPDLHSELNLSSLELGDSALYFCASSVGLGDRNIQYFGAGTRLSVL.

This clone was recorded only once. V gene TRBV7-9 combines with J gene TRBJ2-7, with TRBD2 matching 9 bases. This CDR3 has 14 residues. The trim removed 7 bases at V and 3 bases at J, leaving 7 bases unmatched. Germline V lookup: CDR1 SEHNR, CDR2 FQNEAQ (reference sequence). For the CDR3, the DNA is TGTGCCAGCACCCGCGGGGGGGGATTCTACGAGCAGTACTTC. It translates to CASTRGGGFYEQYF.

This sequence joins TRBV9 and TRBJ2-7; D is possibly TRBD2 (6 bases). The germline V gene has CDR1 SGDLS and CDR2 YYNGEE. V was shortened by 3 bases and J by 2 bases, with 12 bases between the two germline ends. This CDR3 has 14 amino acids. The CDR3 loop reads CASSAGGTPYEQYF. The CDR3 coding sequence is TGTGCCAGCAGCGCGGGCGGGACCCCCTACGAGCAGTACTTC.

On this clone itself: A clone one base away is much larger, so this may be a read error. Other DNA sequences in the same sample also yield this CDR3. This chain uses TRBV29-1 with TRBJ2-5; D might be TRBD2 (6 bases). V was trimmed by 3 bases and J by 5 bases, leaving 10 bases between them. This CDR3 has 12 residues. CDR1 is SQVTM, CDR2 ANQGSEA, per germline. CDR3 bases: TGCAGCGTTGAGACTGGGGGGGAGACCCAGTACTTC. Protein: CSVETGGETQYF.

The chain recombines TRBV20-1 with TRBJ1-2, with D hard to call. Trimming left V 2 bases short and J 2 bases short, with 3 bases between. Germline CDR1 DFQATT, CDR2 SNEGSKA (reference sequence). The CDR3 length is 11 residues. This CDR3 is CSARRNYGYTF. The CDR3 bases are TGCAGTGCTAGAAGGAACTATGGCTACACCTTC.

The V gene is TRBV5-1, the J gene TRBJ1-1; D might be TRBD1 (5 bases). Trimming removed 0 bases at V and 3 bases at J, with 9 bases between. There are 14 residues in the CDR3. The germline CDR1 and CDR2 sequences are SGHRS and YFSETQ. CDR3 nucleotide sequence: TGCGCCAGCAGCTTGGGACCGGGGGACACTGAAGCTTTCTTT. It yields the protein CASSLGPGDTEAFF. Using reference TRBV5-1 and TRBJ1-1 for the parts outside the CDR3, the full variable domain is KAGVTQTPRYLIKTRGQQVTLSCSPISGHRSVSWYQQTPGQGLQFLFEYFSETQRNKGNFPGRFSGRQFSNSRSEMNVSTLELGDSALYLCASSLGPGDTEAFFGQGTRLTVV.

This chain connects TRBV30 to TRBJ1-2; possibly TRBD1 for D (6 bases). The germline V and J ends were trimmed by 2 bases and 4 bases, with 11 bases remaining between them. The CDR3 loop spans 13 amino acids. Looked up from germline, CDR1 is GTSNPN and CDR2 is SVGIG (reference sequence). The CDR3 loop reads CAWSLGRGYGYTF. In nucleotides, the CDR3 is TGTGCCTGGAGTCTAGGCAGGGGCTATGGCTACACCTTC. Based on the CDR3 plus reference TRBV30 and TRBJ1-2, the full variable domain is SQTIHQWPATLVQPVGSPLSLECTVEGTSNPNLYWYRQAAGRGLQLLFYSVGIGQISSEVPQNLSASRPQDRQFILSSKKLLLSDSGFYLCAWSLGRGYGYTFGSGTRLTVV.

This chain uses TRBV7-9 with TRBJ1-1; possibly TRBD1 for D (5 bases). Germline CDR1 SEHNR, CDR2 FQNEAQ (reference sequence). Trimming took off 5 bases at V and 4 bases at J, with 14 bases between the two ends. The CDR3 covers 14 residues. CDR3 DNA: TGTGCCAGCAGCCAATCCTCAGGGATCACTGAAGCTTTCTTT. Translated: CASSQSSGITEAFF. Full variable domain (outside the CDR3, taken from reference TRBV7-9 and TRBJ1-1): DTGVSQNPRHKITKRGQNVTFRCDPISEHNRLYWYRQTLGQGPEFLTYFQNEAQLEKSRLLSDRFSAERPKGSFSTLEIQRTEQGDSAMYLCASSQSSGITEAFFGQGTRLTVV.

A single count supports this clone. The genes are TRBV5-3 and TRBJ2-3, with D possibly being TRBD2 (6 bases). TRBV5-3 belongs to the ORF category, with a function that is uncertain. Trimming removed 4 bases from V and 4 bases from J, with 19 bases in between. The CDR3 spans 16 residues. DNA of the CDR3: TGTGCCAGAAGCCAGCCCGGGACTCGAGGGGCAGATACGCAGTATTTT. As protein: CARSQPGTRGADTQYF.

The chain joins TRBV5-1 to TRBJ2-1; D uncertain. The CDR3 loop spans 14 amino acids. V shed 0 bases and J shed 8 bases, with 12 bases lying between them. Germline V gives CDR1 SGHRS, CDR2 YFSETQ. CDR3 sequence reads: CASSLVSQVDEQFF. CDR3 nucleotide sequence: TGCGCCAGCAGCTTGGTGTCTCAGGTCGATGAGCAGTTCTTC.